The clone carrying this T cell receptor beta chain was observed a handful of times. The antigen is not known. TCRdb re-called the 5' RACE reads with MiXCR, one entry per CDR3 protein. The sample lists some 400,000 distinct CDR3 sequences; 6% to 8% were seen once. The data were taken from a study of T cells after yellow fever vaccination. General observations from the study: There was a possibility that FACS-sorted repertoires contained abundant clonotypes contaminating from the bulk population.

Germline-derived CDR1 and CDR2 are KGHSH and LQKENI. V was trimmed by 5 bases and J by 2 bases, leaving 10 bases between them. This CDR3 comprises 13 residues. Sequencing used PBMCs, obtained 5 days after the yellow fever booster vaccination. The TCR comes from a man aged 25-45 years who received the YFV17D yellow fever vaccine. This chain connects TRBV18 to TRBJ2-7; D call uncertain. Here the CDR3 DNA reads TGTGCCAGCTCAGCAGGTTCTACCTACGAGCAGTACTTC. Protein product: CASSAGSTYEQYF.